A single sample gave rise to the 30 T cell receptor beta chains below, sequenced in a study of T cells after somatic rescue of genetic block (dated by TCRdb to about 2020). Libraries were constructed by the immunoSEQ multiplex PCR assay. Not all clones reach the TCRdb copy of this immuneACCESS table, which keeps in-frame sequences only. Checked studies attribute under half of the gap to unresolved V genes and leave the rest unexplained. The sample table holds approximately 100,000 clones, of which 90% were seen once. The ten largest clones take up roughly 1.5% of the sample. What was sequenced was peripheral blood mononuclear cells (PBMCs). All receptors come from a woman aged 18-29 years.

The chain employs TRBV2 and TRBJ1-4, with 8 bases identical to TRBD1. V shed 11 bases, J shed 10 bases, and the junction held 12 bases outside the gene matches. Germline CDR1 reads SNHLY; CDR2 reads FYNNEI. The CDR3 is 13 residues long. The CDR3 sequence: CAAAGTGAPKLFF. The CDR3 DNA follows: TGTGCCGCCGCCGGGACAGGCGCCCCAAAACTGTTTTTT.

This chain connects TRBV29-1 to TRBJ1-1; D not resolved. There are 17 residues in the CDR3. Trimming pared 0 bases from V and 0 bases from J, leaving 17 bases between. Germline CDR1 reads SQVTM; CDR2 reads ANQGSEA. CDR3 sequence reads: CSVEDPSVGGMNTEAFF. DNA of the CDR3: TGCAGCGTTGAAGATCCATCCGTGGGCGGGATGAACACTGAAGCTTTCTTT.

This clone was counted a single time. This chain links TRBV11-2 with TRBJ2-7; 13 positions agree with TRBD2. The CDR3 contains 19 residues. Germline V CDR1 and CDR2: SGHAT, FQNNGV. The junction had 15 bases not matched to a gene; V was cut back by 5 bases and J by 2 bases. The CDR3 sequence: CASSQNRGLAGVNTYEQYF. The CDR3 DNA reads TGTGCCAGCAGCCAAAACCGAGGACTAGCGGGAGTTAACACCTACGAGCAGTACTTC.

This chain joins TRBV10-3 and TRBJ1-1; possibly TRBD1 for D (5 bases). V was clipped by 6 bases and J by 1 base, with 9 bases between them. The CDR3 extends over 13 amino acids. Germline loops: CDR1 ENHRY, CDR2 SYGVKD. For the CDR3, the DNA is TGTGCCATCAGACCCGGGGGGAACACTGAAGCTTTCTTT. Translated: CAIRPGGNTEAFF.

The chain joins TRBV15 to TRBJ2-6, with unresolved D. CDR3 length equals 15 residues. Germline CDR1 and CDR2: LNHNV and YYDKDF (reference sequence). V was trimmed by 1 base and J by 0 bases, leaving 4 bases between them. The DNA for the CDR3 is TGTGCCACCAGCAGAGGAGACTCTGGGGCCAACGTCCTGACTTTC. Translation gives CATSRGDSGANVLTF.

The V gene is TRBV9, the J gene TRBJ2-7; no clear D. The germline V gene has CDR1 SGDLS and CDR2 YYNGEE. V was trimmed by 0 bases and J by 4 bases, leaving 5 bases between them. This CDR3 spans 12 amino acids. DNA of the CDR3: TGTGCCAGCAGCGTAGAGTGGTACGAGCAGTACTTC. This codes for CASSVEWYEQYF. Full variable domain (rest looked up from reference TRBV9 and TRBJ2-7): DSGVTQTPKHLITATGQRVTLRCSPRSGDLSVYWYQQSLDQGLQFLIQYYNGEERAKGNILERFSAQQFPDLHSELNLSSLELGDSALYFCASSVEWYEQYFGPGTRLTVT.

V gene TRBV7-3 combines with J gene TRBJ1-1; D is unresolved. V was clipped by 5 bases and J by 1 base, with 14 bases between them. CDR3 length equals 15 residues. Germline CDR1 is SGHTA and CDR2 is FQGTGA. Here the CDR3 reads CASSPRHRSNTEAFF. CDR3 DNA sequence: TGTGCCAGCAGCCCCAGACATCGATCGAACACTGAAGCTTTCTTT.

The chain combines TRBV28 with TRBJ1-1; D possibly corresponds to TRBD1 (5 bases). Germline V CDR1 and CDR2: MDHEN, SYDVKM. V lost 5 bases, J lost 8 bases, and 15 bases lay in between. The CDR3 sequence is 13 residues long. CDR3 coding DNA: TGTGCCAGCAGTCGAGGGACCGGGTCCGAAGCTTTCTTT. This encodes CASSRGTGSEAFF.

The chain links TRBV6-1 to TRBJ2-7; D may be TRBD1 (6 bases). CDR1 is MNHNS and CDR2 is SASEGT in the germline V gene. Between the trimmed V and J ends, which lost 3 bases and 6 bases, there was a span of 12 bases. The CDR3 is 13 residues long. CDR3 DNA sequence: TGTGCCAGCAGTGAGGGGGCGGACTCCGAGCAGTACTTC. It codes for CASSEGADSEQYF.

The V and J genes are TRBV9 and TRBJ2-2; 12 bases match TRBD2. This CDR3 has 19 amino acids. V gave up 2 bases and J gave up 5 bases; unmatched junction bases: 13. Germline loops: CDR1 SGDLS, CDR2 YYNGEE. In DNA form, the CDR3 reads TGTGCCAGCAGCGTCCACGCCCCGGGACTAGCGGGCCCAACCGGGGAGCTGTTTTTT. Its protein product is CASSVHAPGLAGPTGELFF.

The genes are TRBV6-5 and TRBJ2-5; TRBD1 matches at 10 bases. The J call may be faulty, since TRBJ2-7 better matches the DNA end. This CDR3 comprises 15 residues. Germline-derived CDR1 and CDR2 are MNHEY and SVGAGI. CDR3: CASSLRTGGNHEQYF. In nucleotides, the CDR3 is TGTGCCAGCAGTTTAAGGACAGGGGGGAACCACGAGCAGTACTTC.

V gene TRBV4-1 combines with J gene TRBJ2-5; no clear D. The CDR3 covers 15 residues. CDR1 and CDR2 from the germline V gene are MGHRA and YSYEKL. The ends were cut back, 2 bases at V and 1 base at J, with 11 bases in the middle. CDR3 bases: TGCGCCAGCAGCCAACCTCCCGGGTCCCAAGAGACCCAGTACTTC. Its translation: CASSQPPGSQETQYF.

The chain employs TRBV4-3 and TRBJ2-7; 7 positions agree with TRBD2. The CDR3 contains 17 residues. Germline V gene sequence: CDR1 LGHNA, CDR2 YSLEER. Trimming at V came to 1 base and at J to 1 base, leaving 10 bases not matched to a gene. The CDR3 is CASSQGRGRGSSYEQYF. The CDR3 DNA follows: TGCGCCAGCAGCCAAGGGCGGGGGAGGGGAAGTTCCTACGAGCAGTACTTC.

CDR3 DNA sequence: TGTGCCAGCAGTCCCGGGACAGGGGACCACGAGCAGTACTTC. Translation: CASSPGTGDHEQYF. This chain joins TRBV6-6 and TRBJ2-7; 10 bases agree with TRBD1. CDR3 length: 14 amino acids. The ends lost 5 bases at V and 5 bases at J; junction bases unmatched: 6. Per the germline V gene, CDR1 is MNHNY and CDR2 is SVGAGI (reference sequence).

This chain joins TRBV2 and TRBJ2-5; 8 nucleotides match TRBD1. The CDR3 contains 14 residues. Germline V CDR1 and CDR2: SNHLY, FYNNEI. V lost 7 bases and J lost 2; bases outside the gene matches: 6. The CDR3 sequence: CASTQGAGQETQYF. The CDR3 DNA follows: TGTGCCAGCACCCAGGGGGCGGGTCAAGAGACCCAGTACTTC.

The chain carries TRBV5-5 and TRBJ2-7, with no clear D. The germline V and J ends were trimmed by 4 bases and 2 bases, with 13 bases remaining between them. CDR1 is SGHKS, CDR2 YYEKEE, per germline (reference sequence). The CDR3 runs to 14 residues. CDR3 amino acids: CASSPQQVAYEQYF. The CDR3 DNA is TGTGCCAGCAGCCCCCAGCAAGTTGCCTACGAGCAGTACTTC.

This rearrangement joins TRBV11-2 to TRBJ1-1; D may be TRBD1 (5 bases). The CDR3 consists of 13 residues. V shed 4 bases and J shed 6 bases, with 12 bases lying between them. Germline CDR1 and CDR2: SGHAT and FQNNGV. CDR3 residues: CASSSDPGAEAFF. The CDR3, as DNA: TGTGCCAGCAGCTCAGACCCGGGGGCTGAAGCTTTCTTT.

This sequence joins TRBV5-6 and TRBJ2-7; a possible D gene is TRBD1 (6 bases). There are 15 residues in the CDR3. From germline, CDR1 is SGHDT and CDR2 YYEEEE. Trimming removed 2 bases from V and 0 bases from J, with 12 bases in between. CDR3 sequence reads: CASSFLRTASYEQYF. DNA for the CDR3: TGTGCCAGCAGCTTCCTCAGGACAGCCTCCTACGAGCAGTACTTC. Full variable domain (outside the CDR3, taken from reference TRBV5-6 and TRBJ2-7): DAGVTQSPTHLIKTRGQQVTLRCSPKSGHDTVSWYQQALGQGPQFIFQYYEEEERQRGNFPDRFSGHQFPNYSSELNVNALLLGDSALYLCASSFLRTASYEQYFGPGTRLTVT.

V is TRBV27 and J is TRBJ2-7; 15 bases fit TRBD2. The length of the CDR3 is 16 residues. Germline V gives CDR1 MNHEY, CDR2 SMNVEV (reference sequence). Trimming cost V 6 bases and J 4 bases; bases outside gene matches: 7. The CDR3 protein is CASSPEGLAGGYEQYF. The CDR3 bases are TGTGCCAGCAGCCCCGAGGGACTAGCGGGAGGTTACGAGCAGTACTTC.

V is TRBV6-1 and J is TRBJ1-2; 9 bases are a match to TRBD1. CDR1 and CDR2 from the germline V gene are MNHNS and SASEGT. V shed 5 bases and J 8 bases; nucleotides not matched to a gene: 12. The CDR3 spans 15 residues. The CDR3 bases are TGTGCCAGCAGTTCCGACAGGGGGAGCCTCTCCGGCTACACCTTC. Amino acids: CASSSDRGSLSGYTF.

The CDR3 DNA reads as TGCAGCGTTGAAGGCAAGACTAGCGGACGCTACAATGAGCAGTTCTTC. This gives the protein CSVEGKTSGRYNEQFF. The V gene is TRBV29-1, the J gene TRBJ2-1, with 9 bases identical to TRBD2. The V and J ends lost 1 base and 3 bases, in that order; junction bases with no gene match: 7. This CDR3 is built from 16 residues. In germline, CDR1 is SQVTM, CDR2 ANQGSEA.

The count of this clone is one. The chain recombines TRBV5-1 with TRBJ1-2; TRBD1 matches 7 bases. CDR1 and CDR2 (germline): SGHRS, YFSETQ. The CDR3 sequence is 14 residues long. The V gene end was trimmed by 6 bases and the J gene end by 7 bases; junction bases not matched to a gene: 12. The CDR3 DNA reads as TGCGCCAGCAACTATTGGGGCAGGGGGAGTGGCTACACCTTC. This sequence encodes CASNYWGRGSGYTF.

This chain connects TRBV10-3 to TRBJ2-7; D is unclear. The germline V gene encodes CDR1 ENHRY and CDR2 SYGVKD. The CDR3 sequence is 14 residues long. Trimming stripped 3 bases from V and 4 bases from J, with 13 bases between. The CDR3, as DNA: TGTGCCATCAGTGAAGTTCCGGATAGGTACGAGCAGTACTTC. This codes for CAISEVPDRYEQYF.

This clone was recorded once. The genes are TRBV5-1 and TRBJ2-7, with 11 bases lining up with TRBD2. The CDR3 consists of 15 residues. V lost 4 bases to trimming and J lost 5 bases; unmatched junction nucleotides: 8. The germline gives CDR1 SGHRS, CDR2 YFSETQ. CDR3 nucleotide sequence: TGCGCCAGCAGCGTGGCGGCTAGCGGGAGGAACGAGCAGTACTTC. Residues: CASSVAASGRNEQYF.

The chain uses TRBV2 and TRBJ2-7; no definite D call. Germline CDR1 reads SNHLY; CDR2 reads FYNNEI. V was pared by 3 bases and J by 6 bases, with 6 bases between. The CDR3 consists of 11 residues. The CDR3 loop is CASSESAEQYF. As DNA, the CDR3 is TGTGCCAGCAGTGAGTCGGCCGAGCAGTACTTC.

The V call is TRBV7-2, the J call TRBJ2-4; 7 bases align to TRBD1. The J segment lost 2 bases and the V segment lost 1 base, leaving 5 bases of the junction unmatched. CDR3 length equals 16 residues. In germline, CDR1 is SGHTA, CDR2 FQGNSA. DNA for the CDR3: TGTGCCAGCAGCTTAGTAGGGGGCGCGTCCAAAAACATTCAGTACTTC. The encoded protein is CASSLVGGASKNIQYF.

Only one count was recorded for this clone. The gene calls are TRBV5-1 and TRBJ1-1; 8 bases match TRBD1. V lost 4 bases to trimming and J lost 8 bases; unmatched junction nucleotides: 1. The CDR3 spans 11 residues. CDR1 and CDR2 from the germline V gene are SGHRS and YFSETQ. CDR3 in DNA: TGCGCCAGCAGCGACAGGGGCGAAGCTTTCTTT. Translated, it gives CASSDRGEAFF.

CDR3 nucleotide sequence: TGTGCCAGCAACCCCCGGGACTACCCTCACAATGAGCAGTTCTTC. Its protein is CASNPRDYPHNEQFF. The chain couples TRBV9 to TRBJ2-1, with 7 bases that match TRBD2. Germline V gene sequence: CDR1 SGDLS, CDR2 YYNGEE. The CDR3 runs 15 residues. The trim removed 6 bases at V and 5 bases at J, leaving 11 bases unmatched.

On this clone: Other DNA sequences within the sample encode an identical CDR3. J is TRBJ1-1 and V is TRBV27, with D perhaps matching TRBD1 (5 bases). This CDR3 is built from 14 residues. The V end lost 3 bases, the J end lost 0 bases, and 8 bases lay between the germline ends. Germline CDR1 is MNHEY and CDR2 is SMNVEV (reference sequence). As DNA, the CDR3 is TGTGCCAGCAGTTTCGGGGGTCTGAACACTGAAGCTTTCTTT. Residues: CASSFGGLNTEAFF.

This chain joins TRBV19 and TRBJ2-2; the D call may be TRBD1 or TRBD2 (5 bases each). From germline, CDR1 is LNHDA and CDR2 SQIVND (reference sequence). This CDR3 has 14 amino acids. V was cut by 3 bases and J by 4 bases, with 9 bases left in between. CDR3 region: CASSINGATGELFF. The CDR3 DNA reads as TGTGCCAGTAGTATCAACGGGGCCACCGGGGAGCTGTTTTTT.